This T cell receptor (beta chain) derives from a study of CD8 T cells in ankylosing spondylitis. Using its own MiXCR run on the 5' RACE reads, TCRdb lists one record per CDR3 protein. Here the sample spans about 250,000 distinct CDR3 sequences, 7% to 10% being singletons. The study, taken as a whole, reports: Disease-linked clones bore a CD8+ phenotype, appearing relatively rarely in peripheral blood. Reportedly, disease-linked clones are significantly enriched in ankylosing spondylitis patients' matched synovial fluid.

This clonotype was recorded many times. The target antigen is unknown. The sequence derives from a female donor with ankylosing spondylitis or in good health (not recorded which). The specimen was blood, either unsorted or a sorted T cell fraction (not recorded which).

CDR3 residues: CATSDLRGSREQYF. The CDR3 coding sequence is TGTGCCACCAGTGATTTGCGAGGCTCCCGCGAGCAGTACTTC. The chain recombines TRBV24-1 with TRBJ2-7; D is undetermined. Germline CDR1 and CDR2: KGHDR and SFDVKD. V was trimmed by 0 bases and J by 6 bases, leaving 11 bases between them. This CDR3 comprises 14 residues.